This TCR beta chain was sequenced during a study of T cells in Graves' hyperthyroidism and ophthalmopathy. CDR3 length equals 16 residues. After removal of 2 bases from V and 1 base from J, the junction contained 6 bases not matched to a gene. Germline lookup yields CDR1 DFQATT and CDR2 SNEGSKA (reference sequence). General observations from the study: Separating ophthalmopathy from stable hyperthyroidism was achieved by a 13 V-J model.

Lactation, pregnancy, other autoimmune disease or uncontrolled infection led to exclusion of patients. Fresh peripheral blood, approximately 9.1 ml, was the source of the PBMCs. This clonotype has at least ten counts. Its antigen remains unknown. TCR beta CDR3 region amplification was performed from RNA transcripts. The HTBI primer set was used in a first-round RT-PCR of the TCR CDR3. Each CDR3 protein is one row after TCRdb ran MiXCR on the multiplex PCR reads. The data show about 500,000 distinct CDR3 sequences, approximately 15% seen once. The sample consisted of blood. This sequence originates from a young woman with Graves' hyperthyroidism. The chain joins TRBV20-1 to TRBJ2-5; 11 nucleotides agree with TRBD2. CDR3 nucleotides: TGCAGTGCTAGAATCCCGGGACTAGCGGCCCAAGAGACCCAGTACTTC. Protein product: CSARIPGLAAQETQYF.